A selection of T cell receptor beta chains follows, all from one sample in a study of blood T cell repertoires in COVID-19. Clones were read by immunoSEQ multiplex PCR, and TCRdb kept only the in-frame ones, dropping some. Here the sample spans about 130,000 clones, 70% to 90% being singletons. Sequenced material: peripheral blood. These TCRs come from a woman aged 60-75 years with acute or convalescent COVID-19. Each CDR3 is given without its conserved first and last residue.

len: 14
v_gene: TRBV4-1
j_gene: TRBJ1-3
CDR3aa: ASSQEGGGSGNTIY

len: 11
v_gene: TRBV6-5
j_gene: TRBJ2-1
CDR3aa: ASSPSFFNEQF

len: 14
v_gene: TRBV20-1
j_gene: TRBJ2-1
CDR3aa: SASSTGAPSYNEQF

len: 12
v_gene: TRBV2
j_gene: TRBJ2-5
CDR3aa: ASSGFAGAETQY

len: 9
v_gene: TRBV6-5
j_gene: TRBJ2-5
CDR3aa: ASRGEETQY

len: 12
v_gene: TRBV5-6
j_gene: TRBJ1-2
CDR3aa: ASSLTGSVYGYT

len: 14
v_gene: TRBV4-2
j_gene: TRBJ2-2
CDR3aa: ASSQARGGRAGELF

len: 14
v_gene: TRBV19
j_gene: TRBJ2-6
CDR3aa: ASSGTGGSGANVLT

len: 16
v_gene: TRBV7-3
j_gene: TRBJ2-1
CDR3aa: ASSLKEAFSSPYNEQF

len: 12
v_gene: TRBV28
j_gene: TRBJ2-7
CDR3aa: ASNPQGYGDEQY

len: 12
v_gene: TRBV6-5
j_gene: TRBJ1-2
CDR3aa: ASSSPTGRYGYT

len: 13
v_gene: TRBV4-2
j_gene: TRBJ2-1
CDR3aa: ASSPLAGAYNEQF

len: 15
v_gene: TRBV4-2
j_gene: TRBJ2-3
CDR3aa: ASSQAPLAASTDTQY

len: 16
v_gene: TRBV18
j_gene: TRBJ1-1
CDR3aa: ASSPIPGQGRGDTEAF

len: 13
v_gene: TRBV18
j_gene: TRBJ1-5
CDR3aa: ASSQGGDGNQPQH

len: 12
v_gene: TRBV6-1
j_gene: TRBJ1-2
CDR3aa: ASSEAGGSYGYT

len: 12
v_gene: TRBV3-1/TRBV3-2
j_gene: TRBJ1-3
CDR3aa: ATTGADSGNTIY

len: 13
v_gene: TRBV9
j_gene: TRBJ1-1
CDR3aa: ASSPRVGGDTEAF

len: 11
v_gene: TRBV18
j_gene: TRBJ1-4
CDR3aa: ASCREVGEKLF

len: 11
v_gene: TRBV10-3
j_gene: TRBJ1-3
CDR3aa: AISTGSGNTIY

len: 10
v_gene: TRBV19
j_gene: TRBJ2-1
CDR3aa: ASSARDYEQF

len: 14
v_gene: TRBV11-1
j_gene: TRBJ2-1
CDR3aa: ASSLATGNGYNEQF

len: 13
v_gene: TRBV28
j_gene: TRBJ2-7
CDR3aa: ASSFQGRSSYEQY

len: 15
v_gene: TRBV6-1
j_gene: TRBJ2-7
CDR3aa: ASSEVGAGGPPREQY

len: 13
v_gene: TRBV5-8
j_gene: TRBJ2-4
CDR3aa: ASSLHREGPNIQY

len: 11
v_gene: TRBV7-9
j_gene: TRBJ2-7
CDR3aa: ASSPGTVYEQY

len: 12
v_gene: TRBV5-1
j_gene: TRBJ2-1
CDR3aa: ASNRAGGNNEQF

len: 13
v_gene: TRBV5-1
j_gene: TRBJ2-7
CDR3aa: ASSPRQGTSYEQY

len: 12
v_gene: TRBV10-3
j_gene: TRBJ2-3
CDR3aa: AIGGLPLVDTQY

len: 13
v_gene: TRBV28
j_gene: TRBJ1-4
CDR3aa: ASSTTGRGSEKLF

len: 11
v_gene: TRBV5-1
j_gene: TRBJ2-1
CDR3aa: ASSLQGYNEQF

len: 13
v_gene: TRBV29-1
j_gene: TRBJ1-4
CDR3aa: SATRGYPTNEKLF

len: 11
v_gene: TRBV6-6
j_gene: TRBJ2-2
CDR3aa: ASGYLEVGELF

len: 11
v_gene: TRBV18
j_gene: TRBJ2-2
CDR3aa: ASSPQRTGELF

len: 13
v_gene: TRBV28
j_gene: TRBJ1-1
CDR3aa: ASSLRSSGGTEAF